This T cell receptor beta chain is drawn from a study of cytomegalovirus exposure and HLA in healthy donors. Remarks on this clone: One end of the junction varies from germline; a read error may be responsible.

A multiplex PCR was run with 60 Vbeta primers and 13 Jbeta primers. Measured with immunoSEQ multiplex PCR; TCRdb has only the in-frame clones, and not every one. The sample consists of 140,000 to 150,000 clones, about 75% of them appearing once. Germline values: CDR1 SQVTM, CDR2 ANQGSEA. The CDR3 is 14 residues long. This receptor was identified in a man in his sixties in good health and CMV-seronegative. The sequenced sample consisted of PBMCs. The chain couples TRBV29-1 to TRBJ1-5; tentative D call: TRBD1 (5 bases). The CDR3 nucleotides are TGCAGCGTTGAGGGGGGGGATCTCAATCCGCCCCAGCATTTT. Encoded protein: CSVEGGDLNPPQHF.